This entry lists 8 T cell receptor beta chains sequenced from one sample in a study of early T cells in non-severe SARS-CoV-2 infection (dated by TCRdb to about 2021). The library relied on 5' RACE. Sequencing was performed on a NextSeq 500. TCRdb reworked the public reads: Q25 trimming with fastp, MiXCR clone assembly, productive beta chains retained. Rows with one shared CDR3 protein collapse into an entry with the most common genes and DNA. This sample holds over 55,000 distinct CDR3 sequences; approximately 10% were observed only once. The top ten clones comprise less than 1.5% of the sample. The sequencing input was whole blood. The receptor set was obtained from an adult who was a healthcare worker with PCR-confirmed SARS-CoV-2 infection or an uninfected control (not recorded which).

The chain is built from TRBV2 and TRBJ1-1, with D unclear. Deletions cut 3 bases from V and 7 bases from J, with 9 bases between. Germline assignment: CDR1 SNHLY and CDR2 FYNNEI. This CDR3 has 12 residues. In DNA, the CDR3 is TGTGCCAGCAGTGAGTCCTGGGGTGAAGCTTTCTTT. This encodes CASSESWGEAFF.

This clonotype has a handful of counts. Here the CDR3 reads CATSGGAYTGANVLTF. In DNA, the CDR3 is TGTGCCACCAGTGGAGGGGCGTATACTGGGGCCAACGTCCTGACTTTC. The V call is TRBV24-1, the J call TRBJ2-6; D possibly uses TRBD1 or TRBD2 (5 bases each). Looked up from germline, CDR1 is KGHDR and CDR2 is SFDVKD. The CDR3 extends over 16 amino acids. Between the trimmed V and J ends, which lost 5 bases and 2 bases, there was a span of 12 bases.

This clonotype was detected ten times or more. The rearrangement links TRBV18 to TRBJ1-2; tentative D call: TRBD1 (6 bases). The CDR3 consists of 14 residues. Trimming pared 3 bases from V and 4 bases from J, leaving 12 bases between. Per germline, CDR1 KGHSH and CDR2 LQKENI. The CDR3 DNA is TGTGCCAGCTCACCGCAGGGGCTAAGCTATGGCTACACCTTC. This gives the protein CASSPQGLSYGYTF.

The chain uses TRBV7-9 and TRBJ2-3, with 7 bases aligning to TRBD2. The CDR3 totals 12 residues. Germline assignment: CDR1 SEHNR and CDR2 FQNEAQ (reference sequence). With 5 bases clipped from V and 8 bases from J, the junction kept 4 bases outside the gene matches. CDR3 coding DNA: TGTGCCAGCAGCATGACTAGCCTTACGCAGTATTTT. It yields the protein CASSMTSLTQYF. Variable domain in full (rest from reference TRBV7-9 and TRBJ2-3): DTGVSQNPRHKITKRGQNVTFRCDPISEHNRLYWYRQTLGQGPEFLTYFQNEAQLEKSRLLSDRFSAERPKGSFSTLEIQRTEQGDSAMYLCASSMTSLTQYFGPGTRLTVL.

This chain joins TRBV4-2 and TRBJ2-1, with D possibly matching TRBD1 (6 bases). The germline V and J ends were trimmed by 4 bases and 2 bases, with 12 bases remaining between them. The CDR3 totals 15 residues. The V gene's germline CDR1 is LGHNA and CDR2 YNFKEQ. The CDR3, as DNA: TGTGCCAGCAGCCCACAGGGAAATACCTACAATGAGCAGTTCTTC. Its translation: CASSPQGNTYNEQFF.

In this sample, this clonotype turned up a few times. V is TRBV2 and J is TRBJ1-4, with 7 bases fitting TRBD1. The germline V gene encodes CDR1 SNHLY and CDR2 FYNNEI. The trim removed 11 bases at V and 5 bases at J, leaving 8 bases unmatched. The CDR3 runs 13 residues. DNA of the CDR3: TGTGCCTCACAGGGACAGACGAATGAAAAACTGTTTTTT. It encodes CASQGQTNEKLFF.

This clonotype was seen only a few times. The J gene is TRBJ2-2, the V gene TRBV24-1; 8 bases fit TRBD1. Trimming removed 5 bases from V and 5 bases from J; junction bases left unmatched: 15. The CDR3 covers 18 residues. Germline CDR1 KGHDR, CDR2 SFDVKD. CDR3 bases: TGTGCCACCAGTGCCGTCGACCCAGGACAGGGAGAGACCGGGGAGCTGTTTTTT. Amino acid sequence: CATSAVDPGQGETGELFF.

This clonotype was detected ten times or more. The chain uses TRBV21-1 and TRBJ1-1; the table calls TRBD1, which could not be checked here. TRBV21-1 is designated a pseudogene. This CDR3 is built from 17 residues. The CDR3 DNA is TGTGCCAACCTCGAAGTCTCCCGAGACAGAATGAACACTGAAGCTTTCTTT. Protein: CANLEVSRDRMNTEAFF.